This T cell receptor (beta chain) was sequenced for a study of blood T cell repertoires in COVID-19. In the original workflow: Reference gene primer amplification in the assay estimated nucleated cell counts. Assay: immunoSEQ multiplex PCR; the TCRdb copy retains only in-frame clones and omits some. Clonal size and the V and J genes are those of that table, whereas D and trimming came from the DNA. The sample holds 100,000 to 150,000 clones, under 85% seen once. This CDR3 is 13 amino acids long. CDR1 and CDR2 from the germline V gene are MRHNA and SNTAGT. V was shortened by 8 bases and J by 10 bases, with 15 bases between the two germline ends.

This chain connects TRBV6-4 to TRBJ1-6; D gene ambiguous. The sample taken for sequencing was peripheral blood. The receptor's source is a man aged 40-49 years with active or convalescent COVID-19. CDR3 DNA: TGTGCCAGCCTGTTTGGTAGTCCCTCACCCCTCCACTTT. Encoded protein: CASLFGSPSPLHF.